Below, 23 T cell receptor beta chains from the same sample are listed, as sequenced in a study of T-cell memory formation after mild COVID-19. Each CDR3 protein gets one entry after TCRdb re-called the 5' RACE reads with MiXCR. The table lists roughly 220,000 distinct CDR3 sequences, 9.5% of them singletons, with roughly 3.5% in the top ten. The specimen was PBMCs or a T cell subset sorted from them (not recorded which). All receptors derive from a man younger than 35 who had mild COVID-19 (a few samples of this study predate the infection). Cell type and time point are not known.

This clonotype was found a few times. The chain uses TRBV5-1 and TRBJ1-6; D call uncertain. Germline assignment: CDR1 SGHRS and CDR2 YFSETQ. V was shortened by 1 base and J by 5 bases, with 16 bases between the two germline ends. The CDR3 sequence is 17 residues long. The CDR3 coding sequence is TGCGCCAGCAGCTTGAGGATGACGGGCATTGATAATTCACCCCTCCACTTT. This translates into CASSLRMTGIDNSPLHF. The full variable domain, with the rest looked up from reference TRBV5-1 and TRBJ1-6, is KAGVTQTPRYLIKTRGQQVTLSCSPISGHRSVSWYQQTPGQGLQFLFEYFSETQRNKGNFPGRFSGRQFSNSRSEMNVSTLELGDSALYLCASSLRMTGIDNSPLHFGNGTRLTVT.

This clonotype was counted many times. This chain uses TRBV6-2 or TRBV6-3 with TRBJ2-7, with D uncertain. The V and J ends lost 0 bases and 2 bases respectively, with 11 bases between them. CDR1 is MNHEY, CDR2 SVGEGT, per germline. The CDR3 covers 15 residues. DNA of the CDR3: TGTGCCAGCAGTTACTCCCCACCAGACGCCTACGAGCAGTACGTC. It yields the protein CASSYSPPDAYEQYV.

This chain uses TRBV9 with TRBJ1-5; possible D gene TRBD1, 5 bases. Germline V gene sequence: CDR1 SGDLS, CDR2 YYNGEE. The CDR3 is made up of 15 amino acids. Trimming pared 0 bases from V and 1 base from J, leaving 8 bases between. CDR3 protein: CASSVGGRSNQPQHF. CDR3 in DNA: TGTGCCAGCAGCGTAGGGGGCAGGAGCAATCAGCCCCAGCATTTT.

The chain couples TRBV12-3 or TRBV12-4 to TRBJ2-5; 12 positions match TRBD2. Trimming removed 5 bases from V and 4 bases from J; junction bases left unmatched: 11. The CDR3 runs 17 residues. As DNA, the CDR3 is TGTGCCAGCAGTCCGACTAGCGGGGGACCCAACGGAGAGACCCAGTACTTC. It is translated as CASSPTSGGPNGETQYF.

This chain connects TRBV5-5 to TRBJ2-3, with D perhaps assigned TRBD1 or TRBD2 (5 bases each). CDR1 is SGHKS and CDR2 is YYEKEE in the germline V gene (reference sequence). The length of the CDR3 is 15 residues. Trimming took 5 bases from V and 2 from J, leaving 15 bases between them. The CDR3 region is CASSRLWDLTDTQYF. The CDR3 DNA reads TGTGCCAGCAGTCGCTTGTGGGACCTCACAGATACGCAGTATTTT.

As DNA, the CDR3 is TGCGCCAGCAGCGCCGGGACAGGTGAAGAGACCCAGTACTTC. This translates into CASSAGTGEETQYF. V is TRBV5-1 and J is TRBJ2-5; 8 bases line up with TRBD1. With 4 bases clipped from V and 3 bases from J, the junction kept 5 bases outside the gene matches. Germline V gives CDR1 SGHRS, CDR2 YFSETQ. There are 14 residues in the CDR3.

The chain combines TRBV6-2 or TRBV6-3 with TRBJ2-5; D tentatively reads TRBD1 or TRBD2 (5 bases each). V lost 0 bases to trimming and J lost 3 bases, with 17 bases between them. Germline CDR1 reads MNHEY; CDR2 reads SVGEGT. CDR3 length: 17 residues. CDR3: CASSYSKGRDGEETQYF. Here the CDR3 DNA reads TGTGCCAGCAGTTACTCGAAGGGACGGGACGGTGAAGAGACCCAGTACTTC.

This clonotype showed up just a few times. This chain connects TRBV7-2 to TRBJ1-2; 9 nucleotides agree with TRBD1. The V gene end was trimmed by 6 bases and the J gene end by 10 bases; junction bases not matched to a gene: 9. CDR3 length equals 13 residues. Germline CDR1 is SGHTA and CDR2 is FQGNSA. The CDR3 region has the DNA TGTGCCAGCAGTCCGGGACAGGGAAACTCCTACACCTTC. Translated: CASSPGQGNSYTF. Based on the CDR3 plus reference TRBV7-2 and TRBJ1-2, the full variable domain is GAGVSQSPSNKVTEKGKDVELRCDPISGHTALYWYRQSLGQGLEFLIYFQGNSAPDKSGLPSDRFSAERTGGSVSTLTIQRTQQEDSAVYLCASSPGQGNSYTFGSGTRLTVV.

The CDR3 DNA is TGTGCCAGCAGCACGATGGGGTGGGGAGATACGCAGTATTTT. Its protein is CASSTMGWGDTQYF. The chain uses TRBV7-8 and TRBJ2-3; D uncertain. Between the trimmed V and J ends, which lost 5 bases and 5 bases, there was a span of 14 bases. Germline loops: CDR1 SGHVS, CDR2 FQNEAQ. The CDR3 is 14 residues long. Variable domain in full (rest from reference TRBV7-8 and TRBJ2-3): GAGVSQSPRYKVAKRGQDVALRCDPISGHVSLFWYQQALGQGPEFLTYFQNEAQLDKSGLPSDRFFAERPEGSVSTLKIQRTQQEDSAVYLCASSTMGWGDTQYFGPGTRLTVL.

This clonotype was seen many times. The rearrangement uses TRBV30 and TRBJ2-5, with D possibly TRBD1 on 5 matching bases. The germline gives CDR1 GTSNPN, CDR2 SVGIG (reference sequence). V was pared by 3 bases and J by 1 base, with 9 bases between. CDR3 size: 13 residues. The CDR3 loop reads CAWRGAFQETQYF. The CDR3 DNA follows: TGTGCCTGGAGAGGGGCCTTCCAAGAGACCCAGTACTTC. Looking up the rest from reference TRBV30 and TRBJ2-5 gives the full variable domain: SQTIHQWPATLVQPVGSPLSLECTVEGTSNPNLYWYRQAAGRGLQLLFYSVGIGQISSEVPQNLSASRPQDRQFILSSKKLLLSDSGFYLCAWRGAFQETQYFGPGTRLLVL.

J is TRBJ1-5 and V is TRBV4-2; D remains unclear. The germline gives CDR1 LGHNA, CDR2 YNFKEQ. The V end lost 4 bases, the J end lost 3 bases, and 13 bases lay between the germline ends. The CDR3 totals 15 residues. CDR3 nucleotide sequence: TGTGCCAGCAGCCGCTCACTGAAGGACAATCAGCCCCAGCATTTT. This gives the protein CASSRSLKDNQPQHF.

This chain links TRBV29-1 with TRBJ2-2; maybe TRBD2 (5 bases). The CDR3 has 13 amino acids. Trimming took 5 bases from V and 2 from J, leaving 9 bases between them. Looked up from germline, CDR1 is SQVTM and CDR2 is ANQGSEA. CDR3 sequence reads: CSVRRTNTGELFF. In nucleotides, the CDR3 is TGCAGCGTTCGCAGGACTAACACCGGGGAGCTGTTTTTT.

This clonotype was recorded a few times. CDR3 amino acids: CSARPRGNQPQHF. The CDR3, as DNA: TGCAGTGCTAGGCCCAGGGGCAATCAGCCCCAGCATTTT. V gene TRBV20-1 combines with J gene TRBJ1-5, with D possibly TRBD1 on 5 matching bases. The CDR3 spans 13 residues. Germline assignment: CDR1 DFQATT and CDR2 SNEGSKA (reference sequence). V was shortened by 3 bases and J by 2 bases, with 8 bases between the two germline ends.

V gene TRBV7-2 combines with J gene TRBJ2-1; a weak D match, TRBD2 (5 bases). This CDR3 has 13 residues. Trimming shortened V by 5 bases and J by 5 bases, and 10 bases separated the two germline ends. Germline V CDR1 and CDR2: SGHTA, FQGNSA. The CDR3 DNA follows: TGTGCCAGCAGCATCGGACTGGACAATGAGCAGTTCTTC. The encoded protein is CASSIGLDNEQFF. The full variable domain, in which reference TRBV7-2 and TRBJ2-1 provide the parts outside the CDR3, is GAGVSQSPSNKVTEKGKDVELRCDPISGHTALYWYRQSLGQGLEFLIYFQGNSAPDKSGLPSDRFSAERTGGSVSTLTIQRTQQEDSAVYLCASSIGLDNEQFFGPGTRLTVL.

The table lists this clonotype with many counts. The CDR3 bases are TGCGCCAGCAGCACCAGGGACTTCGGATACCAAGAGACCCAGTACTTC. This sequence encodes CASSTRDFGYQETQYF. The gene calls are TRBV5-1 and TRBJ2-5; D perhaps matches TRBD2 (6 bases). Germline lookup yields CDR1 SGHRS and CDR2 YFSETQ. V lost 4 bases and J lost 0, with 16 bases in between. The CDR3 spans 16 residues.

This clonotype was recorded a few times. The chain is built from TRBV7-9 and TRBJ2-3, with 8 bases matching TRBD2. Germline V lookup: CDR1 SEHNR, CDR2 FQNEAQ (reference sequence). Trimming cost V 5 bases and J 4 bases; bases outside gene matches: 11. This CDR3 region has 16 residues. CDR3 nucleotides: TGTGCCAGCAGCACCGTCCTACGGGGGGGGGCAGATACGCAGTATTTT. Amino acids: CASSTVLRGGADTQYF.

This chain connects TRBV18 to TRBJ1-2; 7 bases line up with TRBD1. Trimming removed 5 bases from V and 3 bases from J; junction bases left unmatched: 3. Germline CDR1 KGHSH, CDR2 LQKENI. The CDR3 sequence is 13 residues long. Here the CDR3 reads CASSYDRDYGYTF. The CDR3 coding sequence is TGTGCCAGCTCATATGACAGGGACTATGGCTACACCTTC. The full variable domain, rest sourced from reference TRBV18 and TRBJ1-2, is NAGVMQNPRHLVRRRGQEARLRCSPMKGHSHVYWYRQLPEEGLKFMVYLQKENIIDESGMPKERFSAEFPKEGPSILRIQQVVRGDSAAYFCASSYDRDYGYTFGSGTRLTVV.

This clonotype was detected ten times or more. The chain links TRBV29-1 to TRBJ1-1; D gene unclear. V lost 3 bases to trimming and J lost 1 base, with 6 bases between them. Germline V gene sequence: CDR1 SQVTM, CDR2 ANQGSEA. CDR3 length: 12 amino acids. CDR3 DNA: TGCAGCGTTGATTCACAGAACACTGAAGCTTTCTTT. It is translated as CSVDSQNTEAFF.

The chain joins TRBV10-3 to TRBJ1-1; TRBD1 agrees at 9 bases. The CDR3 consists of 12 residues. Germline CDR1 is ENHRY and CDR2 is SYGVKD. The J segment lost 1 base and the V segment lost 11 bases, leaving 2 bases of the junction unmatched. The CDR3 region is CAAGQGNTEAFF. CDR3 DNA: TGTGCCGCGGGACAGGGGAACACTGAAGCTTTCTTT.

In this sample, this clonotype turned up a few times. This rearrangement joins TRBV28 to TRBJ2-3, with D uncertain. CDR1 is MDHEN and CDR2 is SYDVKM in the germline V gene. The length of the CDR3 is 12 residues. V was shortened by 5 bases and J by 5 bases, with 8 bases between the two germline ends. The CDR3 nucleotides are TGTGCCAGCAGTGCTTTGGGAGATACGCAGTATTTT. It translates to CASSALGDTQYF.

The V and J genes are TRBV5-1 and TRBJ2-5; D perhaps matches TRBD1 (5 bases). The CDR3 runs 14 residues. V shed 0 bases and J shed 1 base, with 7 bases lying between them. Germline loops: CDR1 SGHRS, CDR2 YFSETQ. CDR3 sequence: CASSLDRIQETQYF. CDR3 sequence (DNA): TGCGCCAGCAGCTTGGACAGGATCCAAGAGACCCAGTACTTC.

The rearrangement links TRBV6-2 or TRBV6-3 to TRBJ2-5; D call uncertain. This CDR3 is 14 amino acids long. Germline V gives CDR1 MNHEY, CDR2 SVGEGT. With 2 bases removed from V and 4 bases from J, the gap between germline ends came to 11 bases. The CDR3 region has the DNA TGTGCCAGCAGTTACAAGGGCAGAGCAGAGACCCAGTACTTC. This encodes CASSYKGRAETQYF.

This clonotype showed up many times. This chain links TRBV5-1 with TRBJ2-5; either TRBD1 or TRBD2 may supply D (5 bases each). V was clipped by 0 bases and J by 5 bases, with 11 bases between them. The CDR3 runs 14 residues. Germline-derived CDR1 and CDR2 are SGHRS and YFSETQ. CDR3 loop: CASSLAGAGETQYF. CDR3 DNA: TGCGCCAGCAGCTTGGCCGGGGCCGGGGAGACCCAGTACTTC.